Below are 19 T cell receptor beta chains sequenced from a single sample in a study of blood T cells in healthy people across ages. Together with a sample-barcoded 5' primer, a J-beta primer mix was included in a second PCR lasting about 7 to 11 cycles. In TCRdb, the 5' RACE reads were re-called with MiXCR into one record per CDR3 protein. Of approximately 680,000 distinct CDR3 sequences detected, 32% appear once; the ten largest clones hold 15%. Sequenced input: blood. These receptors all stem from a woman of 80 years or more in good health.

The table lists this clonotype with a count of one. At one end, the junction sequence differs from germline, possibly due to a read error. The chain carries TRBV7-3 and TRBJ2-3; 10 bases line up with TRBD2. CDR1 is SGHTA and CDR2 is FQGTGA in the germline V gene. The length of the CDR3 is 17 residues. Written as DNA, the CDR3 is TGTGCCGGCAGCTTAACGAAAAAAAGCGGGGGGGCAGGTACGCAGTATTTT. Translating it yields CAGSLTKKSGGAGTQYF.

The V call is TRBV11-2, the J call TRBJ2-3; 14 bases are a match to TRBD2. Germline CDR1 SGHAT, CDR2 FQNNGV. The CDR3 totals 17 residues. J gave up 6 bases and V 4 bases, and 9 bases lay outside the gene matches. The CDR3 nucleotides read TGTGCCAGCAGCTCCGGGACTAGCGGGGGCTTCCGGGATACGCAGTATTTT. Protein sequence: CASSSGTSGGFRDTQYF.

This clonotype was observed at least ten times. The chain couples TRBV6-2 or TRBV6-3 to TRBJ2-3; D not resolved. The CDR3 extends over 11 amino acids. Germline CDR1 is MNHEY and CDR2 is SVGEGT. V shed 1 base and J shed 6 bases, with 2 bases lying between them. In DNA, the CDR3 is TGTGCCAGCAGTTACTTGGATACGCAGTATTTT. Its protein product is CASSYLDTQYF.

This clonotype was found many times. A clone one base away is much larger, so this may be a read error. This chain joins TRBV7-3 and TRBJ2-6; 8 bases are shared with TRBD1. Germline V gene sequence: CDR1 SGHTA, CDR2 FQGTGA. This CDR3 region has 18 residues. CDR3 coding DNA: TGTGCCAGCAGCAAAACGGGACAGGCCAGCTCTGGGGCCAACGTCCGGACTTTC. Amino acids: CASSKTGQASSGANVRTF.

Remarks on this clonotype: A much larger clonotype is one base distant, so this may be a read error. The CDR3 loop reads CASSLGSSKNIQYF. Written as DNA, the CDR3 is TGTGCCAGCAGCTTGGGCAGCTCCAAAAACATTCAGTACTTC. The chain carries TRBV5-6 and TRBJ2-4; D unresolved. This CDR3 is 14 amino acids long. Trimming shortened V by 0 bases and J by 2 bases, and 6 bases separated the two germline ends. Germline V gene data show CDR1 as SGHDT and CDR2 as YYEEEE.

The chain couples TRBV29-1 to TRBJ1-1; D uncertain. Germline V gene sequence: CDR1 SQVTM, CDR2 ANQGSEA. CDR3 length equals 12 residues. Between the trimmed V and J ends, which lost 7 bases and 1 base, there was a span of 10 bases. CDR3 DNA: TGCAGCGCCGCTATAAGGAACACTGAAGCTTTCTTT. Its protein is CSAAIRNTEAFF.

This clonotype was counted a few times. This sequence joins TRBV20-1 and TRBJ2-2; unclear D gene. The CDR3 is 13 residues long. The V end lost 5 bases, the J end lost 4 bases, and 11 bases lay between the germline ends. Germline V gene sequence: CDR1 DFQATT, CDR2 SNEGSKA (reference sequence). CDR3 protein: CSAPRMGTGELFF. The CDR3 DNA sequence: TGCAGTGCTCCCCGGATGGGCACCGGGGAGCTGTTTTTT.

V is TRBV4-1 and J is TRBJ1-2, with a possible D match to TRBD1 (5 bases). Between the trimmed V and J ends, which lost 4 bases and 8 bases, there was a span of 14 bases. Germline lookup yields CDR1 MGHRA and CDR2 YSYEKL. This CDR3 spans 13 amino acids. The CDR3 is CASSLRSGDGYTF. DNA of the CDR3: TGCGCCAGCAGCCTTCGTTCGGGGGACGGCTACACCTTC.

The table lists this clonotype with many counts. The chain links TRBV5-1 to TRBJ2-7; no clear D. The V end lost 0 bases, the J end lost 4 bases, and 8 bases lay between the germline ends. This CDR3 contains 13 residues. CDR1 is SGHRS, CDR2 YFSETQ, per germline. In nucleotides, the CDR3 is TGCGCCAGCAGCTTGGACGGCGGTTACGAGCAGTACTTC. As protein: CASSLDGGYEQYF.

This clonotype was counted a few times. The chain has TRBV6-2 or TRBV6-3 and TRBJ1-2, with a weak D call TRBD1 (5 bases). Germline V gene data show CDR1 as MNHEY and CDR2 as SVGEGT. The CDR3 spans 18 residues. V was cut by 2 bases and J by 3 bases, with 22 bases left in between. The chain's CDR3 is CASSYNSILGTLYYGYTF. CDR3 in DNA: TGTGCCAGCAGTTACAACTCAATTCTCGGGACGCTTTACTATGGCTACACCTTC.

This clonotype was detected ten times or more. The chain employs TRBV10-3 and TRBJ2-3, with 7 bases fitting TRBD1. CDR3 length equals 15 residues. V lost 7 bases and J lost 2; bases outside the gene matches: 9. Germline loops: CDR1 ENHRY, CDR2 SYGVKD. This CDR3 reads CAIKSGTAITDTQYF. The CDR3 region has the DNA TGTGCCATCAAATCCGGGACAGCTATCACAGATACGCAGTATTTT.

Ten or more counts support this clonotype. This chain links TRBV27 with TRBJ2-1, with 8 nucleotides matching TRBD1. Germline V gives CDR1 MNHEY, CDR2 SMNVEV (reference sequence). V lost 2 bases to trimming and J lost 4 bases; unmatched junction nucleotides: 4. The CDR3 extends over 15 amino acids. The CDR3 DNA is TGTGCCAGCAGTTTAGACAGGGGCATATACAATGAGCAGTTCTTC. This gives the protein CASSLDRGIYNEQFF.

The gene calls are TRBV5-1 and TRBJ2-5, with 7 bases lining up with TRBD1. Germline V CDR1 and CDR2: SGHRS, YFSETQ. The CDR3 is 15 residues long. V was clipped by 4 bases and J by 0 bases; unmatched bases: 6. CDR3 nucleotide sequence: TGCGCCAGCAGCAACCGGGACAGTTACCAAGAGACCCAGTACTTC. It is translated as CASSNRDSYQETQYF.

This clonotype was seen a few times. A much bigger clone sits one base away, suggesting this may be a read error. CDR3 DNA: TGTGCCAGCAGGAGGGACAGGGCTCCGCGCGGGCAGTACTTC. Amino acid sequence: CASRRDRAPRGQYF. The genes are TRBV6-2 or TRBV6-3 and TRBJ2-7; 9 bases line up with TRBD1. The CDR3 totals 14 residues. V trimming: 6 bases; J trimming: 9 bases; junction bases outside the gene matches: 12. Germline V gene sequence: CDR1 MNHEY, CDR2 SVGEGT.

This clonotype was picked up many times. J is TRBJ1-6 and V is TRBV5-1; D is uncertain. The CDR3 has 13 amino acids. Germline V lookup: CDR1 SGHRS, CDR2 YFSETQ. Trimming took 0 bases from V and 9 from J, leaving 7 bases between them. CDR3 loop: CASSLDQFSPLHF. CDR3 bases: TGCGCCAGCAGCTTGGATCAATTTTCACCCCTCCACTTT.

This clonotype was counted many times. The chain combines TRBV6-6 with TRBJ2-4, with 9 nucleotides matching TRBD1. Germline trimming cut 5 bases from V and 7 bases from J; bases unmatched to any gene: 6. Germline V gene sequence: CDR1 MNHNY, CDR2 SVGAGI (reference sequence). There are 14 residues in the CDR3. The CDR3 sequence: CASSDPGQGNIQYF. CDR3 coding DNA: TGTGCCAGCAGTGACCCGGGACAGGGTAACATTCAGTACTTC.

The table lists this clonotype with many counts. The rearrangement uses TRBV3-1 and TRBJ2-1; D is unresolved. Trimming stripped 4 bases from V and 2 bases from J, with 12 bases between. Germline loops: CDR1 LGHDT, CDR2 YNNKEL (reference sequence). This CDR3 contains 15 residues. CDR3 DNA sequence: TGTGCCAGCAGCCCTCCCGTACGGCCCTACAATGAGCAGTTCTTC. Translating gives CASSPPVRPYNEQFF.

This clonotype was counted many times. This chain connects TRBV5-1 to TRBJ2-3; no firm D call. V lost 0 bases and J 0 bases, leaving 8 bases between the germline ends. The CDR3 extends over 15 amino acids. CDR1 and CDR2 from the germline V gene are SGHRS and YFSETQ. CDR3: CASSLVAPSTDTQYF. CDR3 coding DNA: TGCGCCAGCAGCTTGGTGGCGCCCAGCACAGATACGCAGTATTTT.

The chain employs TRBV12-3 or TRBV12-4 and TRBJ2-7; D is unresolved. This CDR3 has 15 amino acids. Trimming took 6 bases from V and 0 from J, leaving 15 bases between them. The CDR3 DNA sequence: TGTGCCAGCAGCCAGACTGGCACCGTCTCCTACGAGCAGTACTTC. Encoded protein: CASSQTGTVSYEQYF.